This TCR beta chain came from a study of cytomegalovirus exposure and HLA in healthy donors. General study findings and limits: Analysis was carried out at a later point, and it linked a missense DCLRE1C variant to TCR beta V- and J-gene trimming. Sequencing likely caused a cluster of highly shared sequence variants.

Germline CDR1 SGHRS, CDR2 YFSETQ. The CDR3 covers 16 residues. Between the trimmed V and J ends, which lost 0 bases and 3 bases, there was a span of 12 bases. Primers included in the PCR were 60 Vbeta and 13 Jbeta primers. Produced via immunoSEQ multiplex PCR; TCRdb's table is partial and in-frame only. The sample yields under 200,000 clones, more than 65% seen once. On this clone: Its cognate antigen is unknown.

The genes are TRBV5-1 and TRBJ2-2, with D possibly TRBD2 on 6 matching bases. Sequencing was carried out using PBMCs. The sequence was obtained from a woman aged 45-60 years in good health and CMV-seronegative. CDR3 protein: CASSLAGGTDTGELFF. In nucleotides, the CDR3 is TGCGCCAGCAGCTTGGCCGGCGGGACGGACACCGGGGAGCTGTTTTTT. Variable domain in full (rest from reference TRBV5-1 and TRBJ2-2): KAGVTQTPRYLIKTRGQQVTLSCSPISGHRSVSWYQQTPGQGLQFLFEYFSETQRNKGNFPGRFSGRQFSNSRSEMNVSTLELGDSALYLCASSLAGGTDTGELFFGEGSRLTVL.